This T cell receptor (beta chain) was retrieved from a study of tumor and adjacent non-tumor tissue in lung cancer. Three rounds of nested PCR, following a modified ARM-PCR protocol, produced the TCRbeta library. From the multiplex PCR reads, TCRdb called clonotypes with MiXCR, one entry per CDR3 protein. The sample contains 65,000 to 95,000 distinct CDR3 sequences, around 65% of which appear only once. Per germline, CDR1 MNHNS and CDR2 SASEGT. The CDR3 loop spans 16 amino acids. The template was RNA from unsorted bulk tissue. Input material: lung tumor tissue. The rearrangement links TRBV6-1 to TRBJ2-5, with TRBD1 matching over 10 bases. The sequence derives from a woman aged 70-85 years with non-small cell lung cancer. Written as DNA, the CDR3 is TGTGTTAGCAGCTCCGGGACAGGGGCCTACCAAGAGACCCAGTACTTC. Its translation: CVSSSGTGAYQETQYF.